This record looks at one T cell receptor beta chain sequence and its context. Its matching antigen is unknown. This sample stems from a study of T-cell reconstitution after alpha-beta-depleted transplantation in children. CDR3 length: 14 residues. V was pared by 7 bases and J by 2 bases, with 13 bases between. Germline values: CDR1 MDHEN, CDR2 SYDVKM. Overall study results and limits: Newly made T cells mostly supplied T-cell counts and diversity one year after transplant.

Unique molecular identifiers were built into the TCRbeta library. TCRdb re-called the PCR reads through MiXCR, storing one row per CDR3 protein. Of around 700,000 distinct CDR3 sequences in the sample, around 13% were seen once. The chain has TRBV28 and TRBJ2-3; a weak D match, TRBD2 (6 bases). The specimen was PBMCs, collected before TCRalphabeta/CD19-depleted stem cell transplant. The sequence derives from a girl aged 2 to 9 with congenital amegakaryocytic thrombocytopenia, due to receive a stem cell transplant. The CDR3 is CASMGLAATDTQYF. CDR3 in DNA: TGTGCCAGCATGGGGTTAGCGGCCACAGATACGCAGTATTTT.